This TCR beta chain was profiled in a study of T cell responses to AZD1222 COVID-19 vaccine (dated by TCRdb to the early 2020s). For the study in its entirety: AZD1222 recipients whose second dose came at about 4 weeks and those whose second dose came at about 12 weeks were combined into one group, since spike-specific TCR depth and breadth did not differ between the two schedules. A total of 233 trial participants underwent TCR sequencing, of whom around 200 received two doses of AZD1222 and 26 received two doses of the MenACWY control vaccine. Trial participants were enrolled into age subgroups of 18-55, 56-69 and 70-plus years, which contained around 140, 26 and 57 TCR-sequenced participants, respectively. Overall results and qualifications from the work: No day 14 peak-response samples were available, so repertoires were characterized only after the peak T cell response. After two AZD1222 doses, spike-specific TCR breadth and depth were significantly higher than at day 0 and than in MenACWY recipients. CD4 TCRs associated with the vaccine covered the entire spike protein, and the dominant responses were in regions 160-218 and 743-854. Epitopes outside the regions mutated in the B.1.351 and B.1.1.7 variants were reportedly recognized by nearly half of the unique spike-specific TCRs. In the small 56-69-year group, the increase in depth fell short of significance, most likely because of low power. Participants were mostly white British and included more females than males, and it was suggested by the authors that clonal diversity may have been underestimated. Only a handful of AZD1222 recipients were SARS-CoV-2 seropositive at baseline, limiting conclusions about previously exposed vaccinees.

The time point label, read with the paper, signifies: baseline before first vaccination. The vaccinee samples were drawn from two UK trials, COV001 and COV002, one of which was a single-blind randomized controlled phase 2/3 trial testing AZD1222 (ChAdOx1 nCoV-19) in healthy adults. For TCRbeta chain sequencing, PBMC samples from trial participants were taken at day 0 and at day 28 after the second dose. The CDR3 regions of human TCRbeta chains were subjected to immunosequencing. For the original study's pipeline: TCRs in the repertoires were matched against a reference library of SARS-CoV-2-specific TCRs that had been generated with the MIRA antigen-specificity platform. Breadth was defined as the fraction of unique TCRs that were SARS-CoV-2-associated. Depth was defined as the fraction of total T cells that were SARS-CoV-2-associated. Using the MIRA data, every spike-specific TCR was mapped to the spike region that the TCR reacted to and assigned to either a CD4 or a CD8 class. Log10-transformed breadth and depth values were compared by one-way ANOVA with Sidak's multiple comparisons tests. TCRdb obtained this table from immuneACCESS and retained in-frame rearrangements with V and J assigned. These tables miss some clones; where compared with another copy, unresolved V genes account for less than half of the shortfall, and the remainder is unexplained. V and J calls plus clone size are reproduced from that table; the DNA served to infer D and trimming. The sample table holds some 140,000 clones, of which nearly 95% were seen once. 5% to 7% of the sample lies in the top ten.

CDR1 is given as SGHTA and CDR2 as FQGTGA, both from the germline V gene. After removal of 5 bases from V and 2 bases from J, the junction retains 6 bases not matched to a gene. The CDR3 measures 15 amino acids from cysteine to phenylalanine. Only the CDR3 portion is preserved as DNA: 45 bases, with reading frame beginning at the first base. Concerning this clone itself: Its antigen is still unknown. No base-level quality is on record; no much larger clone is a single base apart.

This clonotype originated in an adult in good health. The chain joins TRBV7-3 to TRBJ2-1; the junction holds 7 bases that match TRBD1. The material sequenced was peripheral blood, taken on day 0 of AZD1222 vaccination. The CDR3 region has the sequence CASSQGTATYNEQFF. The sequenced DNA: TGTGCCAGCAGCCAGGGGACAGCTACCTACAATGAGCAGTTCTTC.